Listed here is a single T cell receptor beta chain. The same CDR3 can be traced to other DNA sequences in this sample. These data are taken from a study of blood T cell repertoires in COVID-19. Turning to the study itself: The United States, Italy and Spain provided the acute and convalescent COVID-19 samples. Nucleic acid was either cDNA or gDNA, and it came from T cells, B-cell-depleted T cells, or PBMCs.

Germline values: CDR1 SGHTA, CDR2 FQGTGA. The CDR3 spans 15 residues. V shed 2 bases, J shed 5 bases, and the junction held 3 bases outside the gene matches. Authors' processing steps: Amplification with reference gene primers provided the estimates of nucleated cell counts. The protocol was immunoSEQ multiplex PCR, while the TCRdb copy is restricted to in-frame clones and leaves out a portion. Clone size and the V and J calls come from that table; the DNA yielded D and trimming. In the table there are over 300,000 clones, roughly nine tenths of which are singletons. Material: peripheral blood. The sequence was obtained from a man aged 18 to 35 who had recovered from COVID-19. This rearrangement joins TRBV7-3 to TRBJ2-1; 10 bases map to TRBD2. DNA of the CDR3: TGTGCCAGCAGCTTAGGTCTAGCGGGGGACAATGAGCAGTTCTTC. Protein sequence: CASSLGLAGDNEQFF.